The TCR beta chain described here comes from a study of T cells in Graves' hyperthyroidism and ophthalmopathy (dated by TCRdb to between 2018 and 2020). The study in broad terms: A discovery cohort of approximately 97 patients, 43 with Graves' ophthalmopathy and 55 to 60 with stable Graves' hyperthyroidism, was used to find distinguishing TCR V-J signatures. In about 6 Graves' hyperthyroidism patients, the study also compared T-cell repertoires from thyroid tissue with T-cell repertoires from blood. Once sampling was done, hyperthyroidism patients were given methimazole at a starting dose of 30 mg daily, whereas ophthalmopathy patients were given high-dose intravenous methylprednisolone. According to the paper, TCR Vbeta CDR3 sequencing was carried out on about 140 peripheral blood samples, which came from fewer than 50 ophthalmopathy, approximately 72 hyperthyroidism and roughly 17 progressor patients. The 100 discovery patients were randomly divided into training and test sets at a 7:3 ratio. Prospective prediction of ophthalmopathy was tested in an independent validation cohort of approximately 19 hyperthyroidism patients and 17 patients who later progressed to ophthalmopathy.

Study-wide conclusions, independent of this receptor: Sample size was not statistically predetermined, and blinding of investigators to group allocation was not performed. Most expanded thyroid clonotypes (frequency above 0.001) were also found in blood, which suggests that blood repertoires may mirror thyroid immune responses. A 13 V-J signature model separated ophthalmopathy from stable hyperthyroidism, with just over 85% sensitivity and 81.08% specificity in cross-validation and 80%/75% in testing. In validation, the model predicted progression to ophthalmopathy a median of around six months before onset, with approximately 70% sensitivity and 72.22% specificity.

A word on this clonotype: Its antigen is still unknown. No per-base quality is available; no much larger clone lies one base away.

TCR beta CDR3 regions were amplified from RNA transcripts. A first-round RT-PCR of the TCR CDR3 used the HTBI primer set with the Qiagen OneStep RT-PCR kit. Libraries were constructed in a second round of multiplex PCR, after which size selection and purification were carried out. The libraries were sequenced on an Illumina HiSeq2000 using paired-end 100 bp reads. The source study handled its data this way. SOAPnuke was used to process the raw data, with reads discarded if the reads contained adapters or uncalled bases, had a mean Phred below 15, or lacked an exact constant-primer or identifier match. COPE v1.2.5 was used to merge the high-quality paired reads, and each unique nucleotide sequence was defined as a clonotype. MiTCR v1.1 was used to align clonotypes to the IMGT TRBV, TRBD and TRBJ reference segments. The analysis included only V-J combinations with a frequency above 0.0001, which together covered 99% to 99.2% of the repertoires. A TCS score was defined as the ratio of F50 (clonal expansion) to E x V (chaos), with BLOSUM62-based TCRdist applied between CDR3 peptides within each V-J. Welch's t-statistics and random forest reduced around 510 V-J features to 10 to 15, which were used in a naive Bayes classifier (R e1071). The Morisita-Horn index was used to measure how similar the thyroid and blood repertoires were. TCRdb took the public reads, trimmed them with fastp at Q25, ran MiXCR for clone calling and kept in-frame beta chains. For every CDR3 protein sequence, its rows merge into one entry that carries the most common genes and DNA. What appears here as the V and J calls and clone size reflects TCRdb's work, not the paper's. This sample has about 510,000 distinct CDR3 sequences in its table, and 40% to 50% of those were observed once. The top ten hold 44% of the sample.

Patients with uncontrolled infections, other autoimmune diseases, pregnancy or lactation were excluded. Diagnoses were established on the basis of clinical symptoms, serum thyroxine and TRAb, thyroid ultrasound, and orbital computed tomography. Total RNA was extracted with Trizol reagent, and quality was checked on an Agilent 2100 Bioanalyzer. The source is an adult woman with Graves' disease, either hyperthyroidism or ophthalmopathy (not recorded which). Sequenced sample: peripheral blood or thyroid tissue (not recorded which).

The nucleotides read TGTGCCAGCTTAGATCAGGTGAACAGAGAAGCTTTCTTT. This codes for CASLDQVNREAFF. This chain is built from TRBV2 and TRBJ1-1; no D gene call is confident. V is cut by 8 bases and J by 8 bases, and the space between the germline ends is 18 bases. The CDR3 covers 13 residues, taking in both the cysteine and the phenylalanine. Only the CDR3 part of the read is kept: 39 bases, read in frame from the first base. CDR1 SNHLY and CDR2 FYNNEI were looked up in the germline V gene.